Listed here is a single TCR beta chain. Antigen unknown. With random hexamers, about 0.5 to 1 ug RNA was reverse transcribed. Multiplex PCR with immunoSEQ amplified the TCR beta CDR3 across 54 Vbeta and 13 Jbeta. TCRdb called the immunoSEQ multiplex PCR reads again in MiXCR, with one record for every CDR3 protein. This sample has some 180,000 distinct CDR3 sequences; roughly 94% occur once, and the top ten carry 0.099%. These data belong to a study of CD8 T cells in Susac syndrome. Overall study: Among the Susac syndrome patients sequenced, over 5 had active disease and about eight were in remission.

CDR1 is SGHDT and CDR2 is YYEEEE in the germline V gene. The CDR3 covers 15 residues. V shed 2 bases, J shed 4 bases, and the junction held 6 bases outside the gene matches. Study-wide findings and caveats: Within Susac syndrome CD4+ T cell repertoires, clonal expansion was not evident. The study's TCR sequencing and HLA analysis covered a relatively small number of individuals, and the study acknowledged this.

The source is a human donor with Susac syndrome. Material: CD4+ T cells from PBMCs. The genes are TRBV5-6 and TRBJ2-7; 10 bases line up with TRBD2. The CDR3 region is CASSLLAGSLYEQYF. The DNA for the CDR3 is TGTGCCAGCAGCTTACTAGCGGGGAGTTTATACGAGCAGTACTTC.